This T cell receptor beta chain was recovered during a study of blood T cell repertoires in COVID-19 (dated by TCRdb to about 2020). Concerning the study at large: Samples covering the acute and convalescent phases of COVID-19 were provided by collaborators in the United States, Italy and Spain. The material from the prospective study consisted of cDNA or gDNA derived from T cells, B-cell-depleted T cells, or PBMCs. The dataset comprised deeply sampled blood TCRbeta repertoires from subjects exposed to, actively infected with, or recovered from COVID-19. The repertoires were released in a freely available public database meant as a resource for research on the immune response to SARS-CoV-2. Samples were obtained from the ongoing ImmuneRACE study (first 160 participants) and from over 1,000 subjects provided by 6 global collaborators. A de-identified subject ID, COVID-19 status, age in years and sex were almost always included in the sample metadata. HLA class I and class II types, where available, came from metadata supplied by the sample provider rather than from assay-based typing.

What the work shows at the level of the full study, not this receptor alone: How much clinical and demographic metadata was included differed by source and by participant, and the metadata was provided uncurated.

TCRbeta CDR3 regions were amplified from genomic DNA by means of the immunoSEQ Assay, a bias-controlled multiplex PCR. The paper's data handling went like this. Nucleated cell counts per sample were estimated from amplification of reference gene primers within the assay. To quantify the absolute abundance of each unique TCRbeta CDR3 rearrangement, sequence reads were collapsed and filtered. Productive Simpson clonality was computed per sample as the square root of Simpson's diversity index over productive rearrangements. TCRdb obtained this table from immuneACCESS and retained in-frame rearrangements with V and J assigned. These tables miss some clones; where compared with another copy, unresolved V genes account for less than half of the shortfall, and the remainder is unexplained. The V and J calls and the clone size are those of that table, but D and trimming were determined from the DNA. The sample yields approximately 150,000 clones; 81% were counted once. The ten most abundant clones make up more than 8% of the sample.

The collaborating institutions used their own protocols to collect whole blood in K2EDTA tubes. For TCRbeta analysis, collaborators shipped samples in one of three forms: frozen whole blood, isolated PBMCs, or DNA extracted from either of those sample types. From the cysteine through the phenylalanine, the CDR3 covers 13 amino acids. Only the CDR3 DNA stays, 39 bases, in frame from base 1. Sequences LNHDA (CDR1) and SQIVND (CDR2) are obtained from the germline V gene (reference sequence). Trimmed from V: 10 bases; trimmed from J: 3 bases; junction bases lacking a gene match: 8. As for this clone: The target of this receptor is not known. No base quality information exists; no much larger clone differs at one position.

The receptor was isolated from a human donor in a cohort sampled during active COVID-19. Sequences were obtained from peripheral blood. The V gene is TRBV19 and the J gene is TRBJ2-7; 8 middle bases align to TRBD1. The sequenced DNA: TGTGCCACCACGGACAGGGAGAGCTACGAGCAGTACTTC. The resulting protein is CATTDRESYEQYF. The CDR3, completed at both ends by the reference TRBV19 and TRBJ2-7 genes, gives the full variable domain DGGITQSPKYLFRKEGQNVTLSCEQNLNHDAMYWYRQDPGQGLRLIYYSQIVNDFQKGDIAEGYSVSREKKESFPLTVTSAQKNPTAFYLCATTDRESYEQYFGPGTRLTVT.